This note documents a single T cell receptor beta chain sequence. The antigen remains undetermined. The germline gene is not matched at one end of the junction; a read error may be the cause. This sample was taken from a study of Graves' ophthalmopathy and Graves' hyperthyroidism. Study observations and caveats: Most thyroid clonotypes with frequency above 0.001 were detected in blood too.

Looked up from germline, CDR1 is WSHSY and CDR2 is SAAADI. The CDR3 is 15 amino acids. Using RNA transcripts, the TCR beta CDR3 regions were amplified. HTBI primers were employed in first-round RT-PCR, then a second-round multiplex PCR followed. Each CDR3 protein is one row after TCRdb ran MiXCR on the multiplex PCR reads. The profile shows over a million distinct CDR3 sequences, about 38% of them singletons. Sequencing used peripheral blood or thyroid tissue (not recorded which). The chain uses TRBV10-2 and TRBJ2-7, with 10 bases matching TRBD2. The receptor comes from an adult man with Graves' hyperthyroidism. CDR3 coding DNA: TGTGCCAGCAGCCCCGAGCTAGCGGGGGCCTACGAGCAGTACTTC. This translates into CASSPELAGAYEQYF.